The sequence of this T cell receptor (beta chain) was determined in a study of CXCR3-negative and CXCR3-positive naive CD8 T cells. Naivety in CD8+ T cells corresponded to a CD45RO-CCR7+CD27+CD95- phenotype. UMI-tagged TRB cDNA libraries were built via 5' RACE. From its re-call of the 5' RACE reads, TCRdb lists each CDR3 protein once, without DNA. The sample includes about 92,000 distinct CDR3 sequences. Study findings and constraints: CXCR3 expression partially decreased after cryopreservation; most assays used fresh PBMCs. Memory cells differed in TRBV-TRBJ usage, but naive CXCR3-negative and CXCR3-positive cells had similar usage.

Worth noting for this clonotype: Its antigen is still unknown.

CDR1 and CDR2 (germline): WSHSY, SAAADI. This CDR3 has 15 amino acids. The sequence was obtained from a human donor in good health. Some clones in this sample may be carry-over from other donors' samples. Material for sequencing was naive CXCR3- CD8+ T cells from blood. Subset noted: CD45RO-CCR7+CD27+CD95- naive CD8+ T cells lacking CXCR3 (TNR3-). The chain uses TRBV10-2 and TRBJ1-1. The CDR3 reads CATHNGGGLNTEAFF.